These 8 T cell receptor beta chains originate from one sample sequenced in a study of vaccination and CD4 T cells after COVID-19. At the Johns Hopkins FTIC core, DNA taken from cultured CD4+ T cells was sequenced by way of the Oncomine TCR Beta short-read assay. A single record per CDR3 protein comes from TCRdb applying MiXCR to the PCR reads. The sample holds over 10,000 distinct CDR3 sequences, 45% to 50% seen once. Treatment of the sample: approximately nine-day PBMC culture with coronavirus spike peptide pools or control peptides (ViraFEST assay). The antigens these receptors bind are not known. Sequencing was performed on cultured CD4+ T cells from blood, taken after SARS-CoV-2 vaccination. The receptors stem from a human donor with COVID-19.

The gene calls are TRBV6-2 or TRBV6-3 and TRBJ1-5, with D maybe TRBD1 (5 bases). This CDR3 contains 16 residues. Trimming shortened V by 6 bases and J by 5 bases, and 20 bases separated the two germline ends. Germline V gives CDR1 MNHEY, CDR2 SVGEGT. The CDR3 DNA follows: TGTGCCAGCAGACCGACCGTCGGGGGAGGCTATCAGCCCCAGCATTTT. It encodes CASRPTVGGGYQPQHF.

This clonotype was picked up a small number of times. The chain uses TRBV29-1 and TRBJ1-2; D gene ambiguous. The CDR3 covers 12 residues. Trimming cost V 2 bases and J 9 bases, with 13 bases left between them. The germline gives CDR1 SQVTM, CDR2 ANQGSEA. CDR3 residues: CSVESLRESYTF. The CDR3 DNA reads as TGCAGCGTTGAATCACTACGGGAGAGCTACACCTTC.

The chain employs TRBV10-3 and TRBJ2-1; no definite D call. The CDR3 consists of 14 residues. V was trimmed by 3 bases and J by 5 bases, leaving 11 bases between them. Germline lookup yields CDR1 ENHRY and CDR2 SYGVKD. CDR3 DNA sequence: TGTGCCATCAGTGACTTATTCGTCAACAATGAGCAGTTCTTC. Amino acid sequence: CAISDLFVNNEQFF.

The gene calls are TRBV24-1 and TRBJ2-7; D assignment may be TRBD1 or TRBD2 (6 bases each). The CDR3 runs to 15 residues. With 4 bases removed from V and 9 bases from J, the gap between germline ends came to 21 bases. Germline V gives CDR1 KGHDR, CDR2 SFDVKD. CDR3 sequence: CATSEGGHARSGQYF. CDR3 in DNA: TGTGCCACCAGTGAGGGGGGACACGCACGCTCCGGGCAGTACTTC.

The genes are TRBV4-2 and TRBJ1-1; weak D call: TRBD1 (6 bases). The CDR3 spans 16 residues. V was cut by 4 bases and J by 4 bases, with 19 bases left in between. From germline, CDR1 is LGHNA and CDR2 YNFKEQ. This chain's CDR3 is CASSREQGFTSTEAFF. CDR3 in DNA: TGTGCCAGCAGCCGAGAACAGGGTTTCACGAGCACTGAAGCTTTCTTT.

The chain combines TRBV20-1 with TRBJ1-5; TRBD1 aligns across 7 bases. The length of the CDR3 is 16 residues. Germline V gene data show CDR1 as DFQATT and CDR2 as SNEGSKA (reference sequence). J lost 2 bases, V lost 1 base, and 8 bases had no gene match. Here the CDR3 DNA reads TGCAGTGCTAGAGCGAGGGGGCCTTTTGGCAATCAGCCCCAGCATTTT. Its protein is CSARARGPFGNQPQHF.

The sample holds a few counts of this clonotype. The chain joins TRBV20-1 to TRBJ2-3; weak D call: TRBD1 (6 bases). This CDR3 has 14 residues. V was shortened by 7 bases and J by 5 bases, with 19 bases between the two germline ends. Germline CDR1 and CDR2: DFQATT and SNEGSKA (reference sequence). As DNA, the CDR3 is TGCAGTGGCAACGTGGGGGCCGGTGAAGATACGCAGTATTTT. Translating it yields CSGNVGAGEDTQYF.

The chain uses TRBV21-1 and TRBJ2-1; the table's D gene call, TRBD1, was not cross checked with the DNA. TRBV21-1 is reported as a pseudogene. The length of the CDR3 is 18 residues. CDR3 in DNA: TGTGCCAGCAGCAAAGACCGTTGGACAGGGAAGAATAAGAATGAGCAGTTCTTC. Its protein is CASSKDRWTGKNKNEQFF.